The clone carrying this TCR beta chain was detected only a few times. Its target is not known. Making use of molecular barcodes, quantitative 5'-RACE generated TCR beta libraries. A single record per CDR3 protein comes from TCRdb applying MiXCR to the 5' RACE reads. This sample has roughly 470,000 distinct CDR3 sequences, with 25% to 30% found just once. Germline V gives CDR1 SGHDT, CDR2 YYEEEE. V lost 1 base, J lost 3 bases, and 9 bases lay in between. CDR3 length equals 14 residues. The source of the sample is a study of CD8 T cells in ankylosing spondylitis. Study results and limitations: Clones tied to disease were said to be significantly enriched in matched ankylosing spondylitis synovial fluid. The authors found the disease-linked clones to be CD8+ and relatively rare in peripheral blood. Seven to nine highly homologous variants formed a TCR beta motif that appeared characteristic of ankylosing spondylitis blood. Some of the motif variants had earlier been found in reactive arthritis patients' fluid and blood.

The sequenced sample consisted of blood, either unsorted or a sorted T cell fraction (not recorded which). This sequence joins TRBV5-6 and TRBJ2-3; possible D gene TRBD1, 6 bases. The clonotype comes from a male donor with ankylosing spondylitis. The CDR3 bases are TGTGCCAGCAGCTTGATCGGACAGACAGATACGCAGTATTTT. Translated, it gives CASSLIGQTDTQYF.